This T cell receptor beta chain originates from a study of cytomegalovirus exposure and HLA in healthy donors. The ends were cut back, 7 bases at V and 1 base at J, with 10 bases in the middle. Germline V CDR1 and CDR2: SGHTA, FQGNSA. The CDR3 is made up of 13 amino acids. Amplification used 60 Vbeta primers and 13 Jbeta primers. Some clones are missing from TCRdb's copy, which holds only in-frame ones; the method was immunoSEQ multiplex PCR. The data contain approximately 120,000 clones, around 73% of them singletons. The sample consisted of PBMCs. The origin of this receptor is a man aged 35 to 55 in good health and CMV-seronegative. This chain links TRBV7-2 with TRBJ1-2, with a tentative D call TRBD1 (6 bases). CDR3 in amino acids: CASMGAFNYGYTF. CDR3 coding DNA: TGTGCCAGCATGGGGGCGTTTAACTATGGCTACACCTTC.